The clone carrying this TCR beta chain was seen repeatedly, ten times or more. As yet, its antigen is unknown. This entry is derived from a study of T cells in Graves' hyperthyroidism and ophthalmopathy. Findings of the study overall: Most thyroid clonotypes that were expanded above 0.001 also turned up in blood.

Graves' hyperthyroidism is called stable when ophthalmopathy does not progress within 18 months. Disease duration under 2 months; hyperthyroidism patients were aged 18 to 65. Patients having uncontrolled infection, another autoimmune disease, pregnancy or lactation were not included. TCR beta CDR3 sequences were amplified from RNA transcripts. First-round RT-PCR with HTBI primers amplified the TCR CDR3 region. Each CDR3 protein is one row after TCRdb ran MiXCR on the multiplex PCR reads. Here the sample spans about 360,000 distinct CDR3 sequences, approximately 13% being singletons. Per the germline V gene, CDR1 is SGHAT and CDR2 is FQDESV (reference sequence). This CDR3 is 15 amino acids long. V lost 3 bases to trimming and J lost 1 base; unmatched junction nucleotides: 2.

The V call is TRBV11-1, the J call TRBJ2-3; 9 bases align to TRBD1. The origin of this receptor is a woman aged 18-29 years with Graves' hyperthyroidism. The specimen was blood. This CDR3 reads CASSFGTGRTDTQYF. In DNA, the CDR3 is TGTGCCAGCAGCTTCGGGACAGGGCGCACAGATACGCAGTATTTT.